This TCR beta chain appears in the sequencing data of a study of regulatory T cells in long-lasting Graves disease. Study background: Antithyroid drug intake by newly diagnosed Graves' patients had lasted under 3 months. Study findings and constraints: Patients with persistent disease shared over 2,500 public clonotypes, outpacing the 966 shared by new patients.

The sample's time point: newly diagnosed GD, antithyroid drugs for less than 3 months. From PBMCs, RNA was extracted and then used to make the TCR library. Libraries of TCR beta came from iRepertoire HTBI primers plus Arm-PCR of CDR3 regions. Each CDR3 protein gets one entry after TCRdb re-called the multiplex PCR reads with MiXCR. The sample shows a few hundred thousand distinct CDR3 sequences, 20% to 25% of them seen only once. This clonotype was detected only a few times. As yet, its antigen is unknown. The CDR3 totals 15 residues. Trimming shortened V by 1 base and J by 4 bases, and 11 bases separated the two germline ends. Germline-derived CDR1 and CDR2 are LGHDT and YNNKEL (reference sequence).

This specimen consisted of peripheral blood mononuclear cells (PBMCs), obtained at new diagnosis, from a patient treated with antithyroid drugs. V usage is TRBV3-1 and J usage is TRBJ2-1, with unresolved D. This TCR derives from a female donor with Graves disease. CDR3 sequence: CASSQAETQYNEQFF. DNA of the CDR3: TGTGCCAGCAGCCAAGCTGAGACACAATACAATGAGCAGTTCTTC.